These 3 T cell receptor beta chains were sequenced from one sample in a study of Graves' ophthalmopathy and Graves' hyperthyroidism listed by TCRdb under 2018. Sequenced using an Illumina HiSeq 2000. For repertoire sequencing, the TCR beta CDR3 regions were amplified from RNA transcripts. A first-round RT-PCR used HTBI primers with the Qiagen OneStep RT-PCR kit, followed by a second-round multiplex PCR, size selection and purification. TCRdb trimmed the raw reads at Q25, called clones with MiXCR and kept productive beta chains. CDR3 protein duplicates are merged, each entry listing the most common genes and DNA. In this sample the table shows just over 400,000 distinct CDR3 sequences, under 25% of which occur a single time. The ten biggest clones cover approximately 3.2% of the sample. The sequencing sample was made of peripheral blood. These receptors came from a woman younger than 30 with stable Graves' hyperthyroidism. Donor details come from another sample of the same person, matched by shared clones.

This clonotype occurred many times. The rearrangement uses TRBV11-1 and TRBJ1-1; D unclear. V lost 3 bases and J 7 bases, leaving 9 bases between the germline ends. CDR3 length: 12 amino acids. Looked up from germline, CDR1 is SGHAT and CDR2 is FQDESV (reference sequence). CDR3 region: CASSFAGFEAFF. In nucleotides, the CDR3 is TGTGCCAGCAGCTTTGCCGGGTTTGAAGCTTTCTTT.

This clonotype was detected ten times or more. The rearrangement joins TRBV25-1 to TRBJ1-5; tentatively, D is TRBD1 (6 bases). The germline CDR1 and CDR2 sequences are MGHDK and SYGVNS. Trimming removed 6 bases from V and 1 base from J, with 16 bases in between. This CDR3 spans 16 amino acids. The CDR3 DNA follows: TGTGCCAGCAGCCCCTCCCCAGGGGCAAGCAATCAGCCCCAGCATTTT. Residues: CASSPSPGASNQPQHF.

This clonotype was seen ten or more times. This chain connects TRBV12-3 or TRBV12-4 to TRBJ1-1, with D maybe TRBD1 (5 bases). The V end was cut by 6 bases, the J end by 6 bases, with 17 bases between. The CDR3 runs 14 residues. The CDR3 reads CASSLTGGTSEAFF. For the CDR3, the DNA is TGTGCCAGCAGCCTCACAGGTGGGACTTCTGAAGCTTTCTTT.